This T cell receptor beta chain was identified during a study of T cell repertoires in cytomegalovirus infection (dated by TCRdb to the late 2010s). In terms of the full investigation: Recently identified HLA-C-restricted CMV epitopes, whose presentation resists viral immunomodulation, were targeted by peptide stimulations together with well-studied HLA-B-restricted epitopes. Because public TCR beta signatures pointed to carriage of CMV infection together with the matching HLA type, the HLA type of each donor mattered for the analysis. On the study overall, not on this receptor specifically: In the ex vivo response, HLA-C-restricted CMV-specific TCR beta clonotypes were dominant, and in two of eight donors the single most frequent clonotype came from this HLA-C-restricted group. Carriers of CMV infection plus the relevant HLA type were discriminated by the cumulative frequency of public TCR beta family members in the study cohort and in an independent 352-donor cohort.

The sample's treatment or condition label, in plain terms: in vitro stimulation with specific CMV peptide epitopes to enrich CMV-specific T cells. TCRdb names Illumina HiSeq 1500 as the instrument used. TCRdb's own reprocessing of the public reads used fastp at Q25 and MiXCR and kept productive beta chains. One record per CDR3 amino acid sequence lists the most common genes and DNA. In this sample the table shows roughly 120,000 distinct CDR3 sequences, 25% to 35% of which occur a single time. The ten most abundant clones make up roughly 53% of the sample. Regarding this clonotype: Its antigen is unknown. Qualities for individual bases were not recorded, and no much larger clone is one base off.

The CDR3 starts with the cysteine, ends with the phenylalanine, and has 11 residues. The DNA shown is the 33-base CDR3, in frame from base 1. Trimming takes 3 bases from V and 8 bases from J, and the germline ends sit 7 bases apart. Based on the germline V gene (reference sequence), the CDR1 and CDR2 sequences are LNHNV and YYDKDF. The sample in question was CD8+ T cells from cultured PBMCs, obtained from culture after CMV antigen stimulation. Recombination linked TRBV15 to TRBJ1-2, with the D gene not clear enough to name. This sequence originates from a human donor in good health (CMV status not recorded). Some clones in this sample may be carry-over from other donors' samples. The nucleotide sequence is TGTGCCACCAGCAGTATGACCGGCTACACCTTC. Translated, this gives CATSSMTGYTF.